This T cell receptor (beta chain) was identified during a study of T cell clusters in autoimmune cytopenias. Whole-study findings and limits: TRB repertoire shifts in secondary cytopenia and chronic lymphocytic leukemia mostly reflected lymphoma, not autoimmunity.

TRB was amplified from roughly 250 ng of peripheral blood genomic DNA per sample. Multiplex touch-down PCR amplified TRB using TRB-A and TRB-B pools in one tube. TCRdb re-called the multiplex PCR reads, yielding one record per CDR3 amino acid sequence without DNA. This sample contains 9,500 to 12,000 distinct CDR3 sequences. As to this clonotype: Its antigen remains unidentified.

These same data were also listed under a study on T cell repertoires in aging, cancer and after chemotherapy. That publication notes: Donor ages fell into six groups from 30 or younger up to 70 or older. Untreated cancer patients had significantly lower blood TCR diversity than age-matched healthy donors.

The sample consisted of peripheral blood. The receptor's source is a human donor in good health.

The chain's CDR3 is CASSTRAGEPQHF. This chain uses TRBV19 with TRBJ1-5; the D call of TRBD1 rests on TCRdb alone, since no DNA is present to check it. The CDR3 extends over 13 amino acids. The germline V gene has CDR1 LNHDA and CDR2 SQIVND (reference sequence).